The rows below give T cell receptor beta chains drawn from one sample of a study of blood T cells in healthy people across ages. TCRdb recomputed calls from the 5' RACE reads with MiXCR, one row per CDR3 protein. The table records 700,000 to 1,000,000 distinct CDR3 sequences, more than 40% of them present only once. The sequencing sample was made of blood. The receptors originated from a man aged 55 to 70 in good health. CDR3s include the opening cysteine and the closing phenylalanine or tryptophan. D genes are given only for firm matches. Size is omitted from some rows. Given values are once, few, many or a class for expanded clones.

-	TRBV7-2	TRBD2	TRBJ2-1	CASSAKRGGLGNEQFF	TGTGCCAGCAGCGCGAAGCGGGGGGGCCTGGGCAATGAGCAGTTCTTC
-	TRBV7-2	-	TRBJ2-1	CASSLGGATLHEQFF	TGTGCCAGCAGCTTAGGTGGGGCAACTTTGCATGAGCAGTTCTTC
few	TRBV2	-	TRBJ2-5	CASTLYPRETQYF	TGTGCCAGCACTCTGTACCCGAGAGAGACCCAGTACTTC
-	TRBV7-9	-	TRBJ2-6	CASSRGTDYSGANVLTF	TGTGCCAGCAGCCGGGGGACGGATTACTCTGGGGCCAACGTCCTGACTTTC
many	TRBV6-1	-	TRBJ2-7	CASSEVMGRASYEQYF	TGTGCCAGCAGTGAAGTGATGGGCAGGGCATCCTACGAGCAGTACTTC
few	TRBV29-1	TRBD1	TRBJ2-7	CSVQTGDEQYF	TGCAGCGTCCAGACAGGGGACGAGCAGTACTTC
few	TRBV7-2	-	TRBJ2-3	CASSRGLSSTDTQYF	TGTGCCAGCAGCCGAGGGTTATCTAGCACAGATACGCAGTATTTT
-	TRBV20-1	-	TRBJ1-4	CSASYRNEKLFF	TGCAGCGCGTCTTACCGTAATGAAAAACTGTTTTTT
-	TRBV5-5	TRBD2	TRBJ2-7	CASSLGLADTYEQYF	TGTGCCAGCAGCTTGGGACTAGCGGACACCTACGAGCAGTACTTC
-	TRBV14	-	TRBJ2-1	CASSREGPGYNEQFF	TGTGCCAGCAGCCGAGAGGGGCCCGGGTACAATGAGCAGTTCTTC
-	TRBV5-5	TRBD1	TRBJ1-5	CASSLLTGVGNQPQHF	TGTGCCAGCAGCTTGCTCACAGGGGTGGGTAATCAGCCCCAGCATTTT
-	TRBV20-1	-	TRBJ1-2	CSADRASHGYTF	TGCAGTGCGGACCGGGCCAGTCATGGCTACACCTTC
-	TRBV6-6	-	TRBJ1-4	CASRDRNLNEKLFF	TGTGCCAGCAGGGATCGGAACCTTAATGAAAAACTGTTTTTT
-	TRBV19	-	TRBJ2-5	CASSIDLGTSETQYF	TGTGCCAGTAGTATAGATTTGGGGACAAGCGAGACCCAGTACTTC
-	TRBV20-1	TRBD2	TRBJ2-3	CSARDRRLAGADTQYF	TGCAGTGCTAGAGATCGGCGGCTAGCGGGGGCAGATACGCAGTATTTT
-	TRBV20-1	TRBD1	TRBJ1-2	CSAGTAANYGYTF	TGCAGTGCTGGGACAGCTGCTAACTATGGCTACACCTTC
few	TRBV28	TRBD1	TRBJ2-7	CASSPFPGQGAYEQYF	TGTGCCAGCAGTCCGTTCCCGGGACAGGGGGCATACGAGCAGTACTTC
few	TRBV9	-	TRBJ2-7	CASSVDQGIGYEQYF	TGTGCCAGCAGCGTAGATCAGGGGATTGGCTACGAGCAGTACTTC
few	TRBV6-5	TRBD2	TRBJ2-7	CASQRGAGVNEQYF	TGTGCCAGCCAGCGGGGGGCAGGGGTGAACGAGCAGTACTTC
-	TRBV20-1	-	TRBJ2-7	CSASIPDFNPHEQYF	TGCAGTGCTAGTATCCCGGACTTTAACCCCCACGAGCAGTACTTC
few	TRBV12-3/TRBV12-4	-	TRBJ1-2	CASTFAAGYTF	TGTGCCAGCACCTTTGCCGCGGGCTACACCTTC
-	TRBV10-3	TRBD1	TRBJ2-7	CAISGEGTGSDEQYF	TGTGCCATCAGTGGGGAGGGGACAGGGAGCGATGAGCAGTACTTC
-	TRBV3-1	TRBD1	TRBJ1-1	CASSQDSTGGKAFF	TGTGCCAGCAGCCAAGATTCAACAGGGGGCAAAGCTTTCTTT
once	TRBV4-3	-	TRBJ1-6	CASSQDQGFGSPLHF	TGCGCCAGCAGCCAAGATCAGGGATTCGGTTCACCCCTCCACTTT
-	TRBV7-9	-	TRBJ2-3	CASSSGHLQDTQYF	TGTGCCAGCAGCTCGGGACACCTGCAGGATACGCAGTATTTT
-	TRBV7-9	-	TRBJ1-2	CASSLAIGQGRDYGYTF	TGTGCCAGCAGCTTAGCCATCGGTCAGGGTCGGGACTATGGCTACACCTTC
few	TRBV6-6	TRBD1	TRBJ2-7	CASSYAGQGAYEQYF	TGTGCCAGCAGTTACGCGGGACAGGGGGCCTACGAGCAGTACTTC